The 26 T cell receptor beta chains below come from one sample, sequenced in a study of shared clonotypes between healthy human individuals. Using immunoSEQ multiplex PCR, the repertoire was profiled, and TCRdb retains in-frame clones only, with some absent. The sample has 2.3 million or so clones, over 85% seen once. Material: naive CD4+ T cells from PBMCs. Regarding subset: CD45RA+ positively selected. These receptors all come from a man between 18 and 35 years old in good health. Some clones in this sample may be carry-over from other donors' samples.

With regard to this clone: In the same sample, other DNA sequences code for this CDR3. The V and J genes are TRBV5-1 and TRBJ1-4; 9 bases map to TRBD1. V gave up 3 bases and J gave up 4 bases; unmatched junction bases: 4. This CDR3 region has 15 residues. Per germline, CDR1 SGHRS and CDR2 YFSETQ. In nucleotides, the CDR3 is TGCGCCAGCAGCTCGGGACAGGGTGTTAATGAAAAACTGTTTTTT. Translating gives CASSSGQGVNEKLFF.

The chain carries TRBV5-1 and TRBJ1-1; D is possibly TRBD1 (6 bases). Germline V gene sequence: CDR1 SGHRS, CDR2 YFSETQ. The CDR3 is made up of 14 amino acids. The V end lost 4 bases, the J end lost 9 bases, and 19 bases lay between the germline ends. CDR3 sequence: CASSPTGLVSQAFF. For the CDR3, the DNA is TGCGCCAGCAGCCCGACAGGATTGGTATCCCAAGCTTTCTTT.

This clone has only one observation. The J gene is TRBJ2-5, the V gene TRBV2, with TRBD2 matching over 8 bases. The CDR3 contains 17 residues. The trim removed 4 bases at V and 5 bases at J, leaving 15 bases unmatched. Germline V gives CDR1 SNHLY, CDR2 FYNNEI. CDR3 sequence (DNA): TGTGCCAGCAGTGCCCTTTTTGGCGGGAGGAGGGTGGAGACCCAGTACTTC. Translating gives CASSALFGGRRVETQYF.

The CDR3 spells CASSRKPGQGINEQFF. CDR3 nucleotides: TGTGCCAGCAGCCGGAAACCGGGACAGGGTATCAATGAGCAGTTCTTC. V is TRBV5-6 and J is TRBJ2-1; 9 nucleotides line up with TRBD1. The germline gives CDR1 SGHDT, CDR2 YYEEEE. Germline trimming cut 4 bases from V and 6 bases from J; bases unmatched to any gene: 11. This CDR3 has 16 amino acids.

V gene TRBV5-1 combines with J gene TRBJ2-2; 9 bases are shared with TRBD2. Germline CDR1 SGHRS, CDR2 YFSETQ. CDR3 size: 16 residues. V lost 7 bases and J lost 3; bases outside the gene matches: 10. In DNA form, the CDR3 reads TGCGCCAGCGAACGGAGCGGGGGGCTGGACACCGGGGAGCTGTTTTTT. Translated: CASERSGGLDTGELFF.

This clone came up once. This sequence joins TRBV19 and TRBJ1-2; tentatively, D is TRBD1 (5 bases). The CDR3 is 15 residues long. Germline-derived CDR1 and CDR2 are LNHDA and SQIVND (reference sequence). CDR3 sequence: CVPLCNRRRGYGYTF. CDR3 coding DNA: TGTGTCCCCCTGTGTAATAGACGTAGGGGCTATGGCTACACCTTC.

V usage is TRBV7-8 and J usage is TRBJ2-7; possibly TRBD1 for D (6 bases). Germline V CDR1 and CDR2: SGHVS, FQNEAQ. Trimming removed 5 bases from V and 4 bases from J, with 18 bases in between. The CDR3 has 15 amino acids. CDR3 residues: CASSNRAHSPYEQYF. The CDR3 DNA reads TGTGCCAGCAGCAACAGGGCCCACTCGCCTTACGAGCAGTACTTC.

This clone came up a few times. V is TRBV10-3 and J is TRBJ1-1, with D hard to call. CDR3 length: 12 residues. Trimming shortened V by 6 bases and J by 0 bases, and 5 bases separated the two germline ends. Per the germline V gene, CDR1 is ENHRY and CDR2 is SYGVKD. The CDR3 protein is CAISLMNTEAFF. For the CDR3, the DNA is TGTGCCATCAGCCTTATGAACACTGAAGCTTTCTTT.

As regards this clone: This same CDR3 is encoded by further DNA sequences in the sample. J is TRBJ2-7 and V is TRBV6-5; 15 positions agree with TRBD2. The V gene's germline CDR1 is MNHEY and CDR2 SVGAGI. V trimming: 9 bases; J trimming: 7 bases; junction bases outside the gene matches: 7. The CDR3 consists of 14 residues. The CDR3 sequence: CASSGTSGRIEQYF. CDR3 sequence (DNA): TGTGCCAGTAGCGGGACTAGCGGGAGGATTGAGCAGTACTTC.

About this clone itself: Other DNA sequences in this specimen translate into the identical CDR3. The CDR3 sequence is CASSLGSGVEQYF. The CDR3 nucleotides read TGTGCCAGCAGCTTAGGGTCAGGTGTCGAGCAGTACTTC. The rearrangement joins TRBV5-6 to TRBJ2-7; no clear D gene. CDR3 size: 13 residues. Germline V lookup: CDR1 SGHDT, CDR2 YYEEEE. Trimming took off 2 bases at V and 6 bases at J, with 12 bases between the two ends.

The chain has TRBV28 and TRBJ2-7; 9 bases agree with TRBD1. V dropped 10 bases and J dropped 0; count of bases not matched to a gene: 7. The CDR3 loop spans 14 amino acids. The germline V gene encodes CDR1 MDHEN and CDR2 SYDVKM. The CDR3 DNA is TGTGCCACCCAAGGACAGGGGAGCTCCTACGAGCAGTACTTC. This sequence encodes CATQGQGSSYEQYF. The full variable domain, completed using reference TRBV28 and TRBJ2-7, is DVKVTQSSRYLVKRTGEKVFLECVQDMDHENMFWYRQDPGLGLRLIYFSYDVKMKEKGDIPEGYSVSREKKERFSLILESASTNQTSMYLCATQGQGSSYEQYFGPGTRLTVT.

V usage is TRBV9 and J usage is TRBJ2-2, with D uncertain. The length of the CDR3 is 14 residues. V lost 4 bases and J 2 bases, leaving 9 bases between the germline ends. Per the germline V gene, CDR1 is SGDLS and CDR2 is YYNGEE. The chain's CDR3 is CASSPPGNTGELFF. For the CDR3, the DNA is TGTGCCAGCAGCCCCCCGGGCAACACCGGGGAGCTGTTTTTT.

This clone has only a few counts. V gene TRBV27 combines with J gene TRBJ1-1; TRBD1 is a possible D gene (6 bases). Looked up from germline, CDR1 is MNHEY and CDR2 is SMNVEV (reference sequence). V lost 4 bases, J lost 8 bases, and 20 bases lay in between. The length of the CDR3 is 15 residues. Here the CDR3 reads CASSSLDRIALEAFF. The DNA of the CDR3 is TGTGCCAGCAGTTCGCTGGACAGAATAGCGCTGGAAGCTTTCTTT.

The chain links TRBV11-2 to TRBJ2-5; D is unclear. Trimming shortened V by 3 bases and J by 2 bases, and 10 bases separated the two germline ends. Germline-derived CDR1 and CDR2 are SGHAT and FQNNGV. The CDR3 spans 14 residues. This CDR3 is CASSLGSGQETQYF. In DNA, the CDR3 is TGTGCCAGCAGCTTGGGGTCTGGGCAAGAGACCCAGTACTTC.

The V call is TRBV18, the J call TRBJ2-1; 8 positions match TRBD2. The V gene's germline CDR1 is KGHSH and CDR2 LQKENI. V trimming: 1 base; J trimming: 2 bases; junction bases outside the gene matches: 13. The CDR3 loop spans 19 amino acids. DNA for the CDR3: TGTGCCAGCTCACCACGGTTTATTGCGGGGGGAATTACCTACAATGAGCAGTTCTTC. Its translation is CASSPRFIAGGITYNEQFF.

The chain links TRBV19 to TRBJ1-5, with TRBD1 matching over 9 bases. Germline lookup yields CDR1 LNHDA and CDR2 SQIVND (reference sequence). Trimming took 4 bases from V and 3 from J; bases not matched to a gene: 7. The CDR3 length is 16 residues. This chain's CDR3 is CASSTPGQGINQPQHF. In DNA, the CDR3 is TGTGCCAGTAGTACCCCGGGACAGGGTATCAATCAGCCCCAGCATTTT.

The chain has TRBV7-3 and TRBJ1-1; no reliable D call. The CDR3 spans 16 residues. Looked up from germline, CDR1 is SGHTA and CDR2 is FQGTGA. V was trimmed by 1 base and J by 1 base, leaving 13 bases between them. The CDR3 spells CASSLMVPTPNTEAFF. CDR3 coding DNA: TGTGCCAGCAGCTTAATGGTACCGACACCGAACACTGAAGCTTTCTTT.

This chain joins TRBV18 and TRBJ1-5, with D uncertain. The CDR3 is 18 residues long. Germline V CDR1 and CDR2: KGHSH, LQKENI. Trimming removed 4 bases at V and 6 bases at J, with 25 bases between. The CDR3 here is CASSRYYQSSHWGQPQHF. The CDR3 DNA reads as TGTGCCAGCTCACGCTACTACCAATCTTCCCACTGGGGTCAGCCCCAGCATTTT.

The chain carries TRBV5-1 and TRBJ2-7; 9 positions match TRBD1. V was clipped by 6 bases and J by 5 bases; unmatched bases: 6. CDR3 length equals 13 residues. The V gene's germline CDR1 is SGHRS and CDR2 YFSETQ. The CDR3 loop is CASTDRGSNEQYF. In nucleotides, the CDR3 is TGCGCCAGCACGGACAGGGGCAGTAACGAGCAGTACTTC.

This clone was counted once. This chain joins TRBV28 and TRBJ2-5; a weak D match, TRBD2 (5 bases). V was trimmed by 2 bases and J by 5 bases, leaving 15 bases between them. Germline lookup yields CDR1 MDHEN and CDR2 SYDVKM. The CDR3 extends over 15 amino acids. This CDR3 reads CASSLEYSRRETQYF. CDR3 DNA: TGTGCCAGCAGTTTAGAGTACTCTCGGAGGGAGACCCAGTACTTC.

This sequence joins TRBV9 and TRBJ2-5; 9 bases fit TRBD1. Losses at the gene ends were 0 bases for V and 5 bases for J; bases not matched to a gene: 5. The CDR3 runs 15 residues. Germline V lookup: CDR1 SGDLS, CDR2 YYNGEE. This CDR3 reads CASSVDSGQGETQYF. The CDR3 DNA sequence: TGTGCCAGCAGCGTAGATTCCGGACAGGGGGAGACCCAGTACTTC.

This rearrangement joins TRBV6-1 to TRBJ2-5, with D perhaps TRBD1 (5 bases). Trimming removed 4 bases from V and 1 base from J, with 7 bases in between. Germline CDR1 is MNHNS and CDR2 is SASEGT. This CDR3 is 13 amino acids long. This CDR3 is CASSGQIQETQYF. DNA for the CDR3: TGTGCCAGCAGTGGACAGATCCAAGAGACCCAGTACTTC.

The chain carries TRBV5-1 and TRBJ2-2; TRBD1 aligns across 7 bases. The CDR3 totals 16 residues. Losses at the gene ends were 4 bases for V and 7 bases for J; bases not matched to a gene: 13. The germline V gene encodes CDR1 SGHRS and CDR2 YFSETQ. This CDR3 is CASSDSGTVPGGELFF. The CDR3 DNA reads as TGCGCCAGCAGCGATTCCGGGACAGTACCTGGCGGGGAGCTGTTTTTT.

This chain connects TRBV6-5 to TRBJ1-5; tentatively, D is TRBD1 (5 bases). The CDR3 is 13 amino acids. Germline lookup yields CDR1 MNHEY and CDR2 SVGAGI. V lost 6 bases, J lost 5 bases, and 11 bases lay in between. The CDR3, as DNA: TGTGCCAGCAGACGCGGGGCTCATCAGCCCCAGCATTTT. Its translation: CASRRGAHQPQHF.

V and J are TRBV18 and TRBJ1-4, with 7 bases that match TRBD1. The CDR3 is made up of 15 amino acids. The junction had 6 bases not matched to a gene; V was cut back by 5 bases and J by 3 bases. CDR1 and CDR2 (germline): KGHSH, LQKENI. The CDR3 loop is CASSIDRAPNEKLFF. DNA for the CDR3: TGTGCCAGCTCAATTGACAGGGCTCCTAATGAAAAACTGTTTTTT.

The chain links TRBV18 to TRBJ2-1, with 9 bases fitting TRBD2. V gave up 4 bases and J gave up 4 bases; unmatched junction bases: 5. The CDR3 is 15 residues long. Germline loops: CDR1 KGHSH, CDR2 LQKENI. CDR3 in amino acids: CASSRGLAQYNEQFF. CDR3 bases: TGTGCCAGCTCACGAGGACTAGCGCAATACAATGAGCAGTTCTTC. The variable domain in full, completed from reference TRBV18 and TRBJ2-1, reads NAGVMQNPRHLVRRRGQEARLRCSPMKGHSHVYWYRQLPEEGLKFMVYLQKENIIDESGMPKERFSAEFPKEGPSILRIQQVVRGDSAAYFCASSRGLAQYNEQFFGPGTRLTVL.